The TCR beta chain described here comes from a study of graft-versus-host responses after intestinal transplantation. Study results and caveats: Among circulating GvH clones, peak levels were associated with early post-transplant declines in HvG clones. Detection of GvH clones occurred in recipient marrow, and some had their first appearance in ileum or blood.

Graft-derived tissue was subjected to processing to liberate intraepithelial and lamina propria lymphocytes. Measured with immunoSEQ multiplex PCR; TCRdb has only the in-frame clones, and not every one. Of more than 3,500 clones listed, approximately 80% are singletons. V dropped 5 bases and J dropped 6; count of bases not matched to a gene: 7. This CDR3 has 14 amino acids. Germline values: CDR1 GTSNPN, CDR2 SVGIG (reference sequence). A note on this clone: What it binds is not known.

This clonotype was obtained from a human patient who received an intestinal transplant, so some T cells may come from the graft donor. The chain is built from TRBV30 and TRBJ2-3, with TRBD2 matching over 11 bases. The sample was ileum tissue, taken 9 days after transplant. The CDR3 loop is CAWCSSGGPDTQYF. The DNA of the CDR3 is TGTGCCTGGTGCTCTAGCGGGGGGCCGGATACGCAGTATTTT.